This TCR beta chain stems from a study of blood T cell repertoires in COVID-19. Turning to the study itself: From T cells, B-cell-depleted T cells, or PBMCs came the material, which was cDNA or gDNA.

Seattle participants joined during active infection and were tracked over time. Authors' processing steps: Reference gene primer amplification gave estimated nucleated cell counts. The assay was immunoSEQ multiplex PCR, and TCRdb's table has in-frame clones only and misses some. The V and J calls and the clone size are those of that table, but D and trimming were determined from the DNA. The repertoire includes 130,000 or so clones, around nine tenths of them detected once, and around 10% sits in the top ten. V was pared by 7 bases and J by 4 bases, with 5 bases between. CDR3 length: 11 amino acids. Germline V lookup: CDR1 SGHAT, CDR2 FQNNGV.

The gene calls are TRBV11-2 and TRBJ2-1; unclear D gene. What was sequenced was peripheral blood. The clonotype comes from a woman in her 70s with COVID-19, enrolled during active disease. CDR3 loop: CASTDYNEQFF. CDR3 in DNA: TGTGCCAGCACAGATTACAATGAGCAGTTCTTC.